This TCR beta chain was recovered during a study of blood T cell repertoires in COVID-19. Study as a whole: T cells, B-cell-depleted T cells, or PBMCs supplied cDNA or gDNA.

Germline V gene lookup returns CDR1 ENHRY and CDR2 SYGVKD. This CDR3 region has 13 residues. Trimming stripped 8 bases from V and 0 bases from J, with 11 bases between. In the original analysis: Reference gene primer amplification yielded estimated nucleated cell counts. Clones were read by immunoSEQ multiplex PCR, and TCRdb kept only the in-frame ones, dropping some. That table gives V, J and clone size, and the DNA gave D and trimming. The table lists 250,000 to 350,000 clones, around 90% of them singletons. The TCR sequence derives from a woman aged 45-60 years who had recovered from COVID-19. Input material: peripheral blood. The J gene is TRBJ2-7, the V gene TRBV10-3, with D perhaps TRBD1 (6 bases). The CDR3 DNA follows: TGTGCCATCCGAGGGGGTAGCTCCTACGAGCAGTACTTC. Its protein product is CAIRGGSSYEQYF.